A selection of T cell receptor beta chains follows, all from one sample in a study of T cells after yellow fever vaccination. MiXCR, applied by TCRdb to the 5' RACE reads, yields one record per CDR3 protein. In the table there are some 600,000 distinct CDR3 sequences, 9% to 15% of which are singletons. Sequenced material: PBMCs, taken on the day of the yellow fever booster vaccination. These receptors originate from a man aged 25 to 40 who received the YFV17D yellow fever vaccine. Both conserved end residues are part of each CDR3. A D gene is named only where the DNA matches it firmly. Only some rows state a clone size, as once, few, many or a class for expanded clones.

j_gene: TRBJ2-4
d_gene: TRBD2
len: 14
abundance: -
v_gene: TRBV7-2
CDR3nt: TGTGCCAGCACCGTAGCGGGACGCAAAAACATTCAGTACTTC
CDR3aa: CASTVAGRKNIQYF

j_gene: TRBJ2-1
d_gene: -
len: 16
abundance: -
v_gene: TRBV7-6
CDR3nt: TGTGCCAGCAGCTTCCGGCTGGGGCAGAGGAACAATGAGCAGTTCTTC
CDR3aa: CASSFRLGQRNNEQFF

j_gene: TRBJ2-7
d_gene: -
len: 13
abundance: many
v_gene: TRBV4-3
CDR3nt: TGCGCCAGCAGCCACAGGGGGGGCTACGAGCAGTACTTC
CDR3aa: CASSHRGGYEQYF

j_gene: TRBJ2-2
d_gene: -
len: 14
abundance: few
v_gene: TRBV2
CDR3nt: TGTGCCAGCAGTGAGGCTCTATGGACCGGGGAGCTGTTTTTT
CDR3aa: CASSEALWTGELFF

j_gene: TRBJ2-7
d_gene: TRBD1
len: 15
abundance: -
v_gene: TRBV7-9
CDR3nt: TGTGCCAGCAGCACTTGGACAGGGAGAAACTACGAGCAGTACTTC
CDR3aa: CASSTWTGRNYEQYF

j_gene: TRBJ2-7
d_gene: TRBD2
len: 15
abundance: many
v_gene: TRBV27
CDR3nt: TGTGCCAGCAGTCCCGCAACTAGCGGGAGTTACGAGCAGTACTTC
CDR3aa: CASSPATSGSYEQYF

j_gene: TRBJ1-5
d_gene: -
len: 16
abundance: many
v_gene: TRBV24-1
CDR3nt: TGTGCCACCAGTGATGGGACCTACGAGGGACATCAGCCCCAGCATTTT
CDR3aa: CATSDGTYEGHQPQHF

j_gene: TRBJ1-5
d_gene: TRBD1
len: 17
abundance: few
v_gene: TRBV7-9
CDR3nt: TGTGCCAGCAGCATGGCTACGGGGACAGATAGCAATCAGCCCCAGCATTTT
CDR3aa: CASSMATGTDSNQPQHF

j_gene: TRBJ1-4
d_gene: -
len: 14
abundance: few
v_gene: TRBV12-3/TRBV12-4
CDR3nt: TGTGCCAGCAGTTTACGAGGGGGGTCTGAAAAACTGTTTTTT
CDR3aa: CASSLRGGSEKLFF

j_gene: TRBJ1-1
d_gene: -
len: 13
abundance: -
v_gene: TRBV4-3
CDR3nt: TGCGCCAGCAGCCAAGATAATGGCCTGTACGCTTTCTTT
CDR3aa: CASSQDNGLYAFF

j_gene: TRBJ1-2
d_gene: TRBD1
len: 14
abundance: -
v_gene: TRBV20-1
CDR3nt: TGCAGTGCCTCGGACCACAGGGGAAACTATGGCTACACCTTC
CDR3aa: CSASDHRGNYGYTF

j_gene: TRBJ1-2
d_gene: -
len: 16
abundance: -
v_gene: TRBV7-9
CDR3nt: TGTGCCAGCAGCTTAAGGCCAGGGGTTGACGGCTATGGCTACACCTTC
CDR3aa: CASSLRPGVDGYGYTF

j_gene: TRBJ2-3
d_gene: -
len: 15
abundance: many
v_gene: TRBV7-6
CDR3nt: TGTGCCAGCAGCTTAGAACTAGGTAGCACAGATACGCAGTATTTT
CDR3aa: CASSLELGSTDTQYF

j_gene: TRBJ2-1
d_gene: TRBD2
len: 15
abundance: -
v_gene: TRBV2
CDR3nt: TGTGCCAGCAGGGCGTCCGGGACTAGCAGCAATGAGCAGTTCTTC
CDR3aa: CASRASGTSSNEQFF

j_gene: TRBJ2-1
d_gene: -
len: 14
abundance: -
v_gene: TRBV5-1
CDR3nt: TGCGCCAGCAATGGAGCACCGTCCTACAATGAGCAGTTCTTC
CDR3aa: CASNGAPSYNEQFF

j_gene: TRBJ2-1
d_gene: -
len: 16
abundance: many
v_gene: TRBV2
CDR3nt: TGTGCCAGCAGTGAACGACGGAGAAGTGTACACAATGAGCAGTTCTTC
CDR3aa: CASSERRRSVHNEQFF

j_gene: TRBJ2-3
d_gene: -
len: 17
abundance: -
v_gene: TRBV4-2
CDR3nt: TGTGCCAGCAGCCGCGACCCCGCCGTGCGCGGAACAGATACGCAGTATTTT
CDR3aa: CASSRDPAVRGTDTQYF

j_gene: TRBJ2-7
d_gene: TRBD2
len: 15
abundance: -
v_gene: TRBV19
CDR3nt: TGTGTCAGTAGCCCCGGACTAGCGTCTTCCTACGAGCAGTACTTC
CDR3aa: CVSSPGLASSYEQYF

j_gene: TRBJ2-3
d_gene: -
len: 12
abundance: few
v_gene: TRBV14
CDR3nt: TGTGCCAGCAGCCCCCCCCTGGATACGCAGTATTTT
CDR3aa: CASSPPLDTQYF

j_gene: TRBJ2-1
d_gene: TRBD1
len: 16
abundance: -
v_gene: TRBV25-1
CDR3nt: TGTGCCAGCAGTGAAAACCGGGACAGGGGGCAAAATGAGCAGTTCTTC
CDR3aa: CASSENRDRGQNEQFF

j_gene: TRBJ2-7
d_gene: TRBD1
len: 14
abundance: -
v_gene: TRBV9
CDR3nt: TGTGCCAGCAGCGTAGGCATGGGACAGCGCGAGCAGTACTTC
CDR3aa: CASSVGMGQREQYF

j_gene: TRBJ2-3
d_gene: TRBD1
len: 15
abundance: -
v_gene: TRBV18
CDR3nt: TGTGCCAGCTCAGTCCGGGACAGCAACACAGATACGCAGTATTTT
CDR3aa: CASSVRDSNTDTQYF

j_gene: TRBJ2-2
d_gene: TRBD2
len: 13
abundance: -
v_gene: TRBV6-1
CDR3nt: TGTGCCAGCAGACGACTAGCGACCGGGGAGCTGTTTTTT
CDR3aa: CASRRLATGELFF

j_gene: TRBJ1-1
d_gene: -
len: 15
abundance: -
v_gene: TRBV7-8
CDR3nt: TGTGCCAGCAGCTTAGCGGGCAGAGTGAACACTGAAGCTTTCTTT
CDR3aa: CASSLAGRVNTEAFF

j_gene: TRBJ2-5
d_gene: TRBD1
len: 13
abundance: many
v_gene: TRBV20-1
CDR3nt: TGCAGTGCTACTAGGACAGGGCGGGAGACCCAGTACTTC
CDR3aa: CSATRTGRETQYF

j_gene: TRBJ2-1
d_gene: -
len: 18
abundance: -
v_gene: TRBV14
CDR3nt: TGTGCCAGCAGCCAAGATTCTAATTTTGGAGTGCCCTACAATGAGCAGTTCTTC
CDR3aa: CASSQDSNFGVPYNEQFF

j_gene: TRBJ2-2
d_gene: -
len: 13
abundance: few
v_gene: TRBV20-1
CDR3nt: TGCAGTGCTAGTCGGGGAGGTGGCGGGGAGCTGTTTTTT
CDR3aa: CSASRGGGGELFF

j_gene: TRBJ2-5
d_gene: TRBD2
len: 15
abundance: few
v_gene: TRBV6-5
CDR3nt: TGTGCCAGCAGTTACCAAGCGGGGATCCAAGAGACCCAGTACTTC
CDR3aa: CASSYQAGIQETQYF

j_gene: TRBJ2-7
d_gene: -
len: 14
abundance: -
v_gene: TRBV5-6
CDR3nt: TGTGCCAGCAGCTCGGACGGTCTCGGATGGGAGCAGTACTTC
CDR3aa: CASSSDGLGWEQYF

j_gene: TRBJ2-5
d_gene: -
len: 13
abundance: few
v_gene: TRBV7-2
CDR3nt: TGTGCCAGCAGCAAGCAGGGGCTCGAGACCCAGTACTTC
CDR3aa: CASSKQGLETQYF

j_gene: TRBJ1-1
d_gene: -
len: 13
abundance: -
v_gene: TRBV5-6
CDR3nt: TGTGCCAGCAGCTTGGCACGAGGTGTTGAAGCTTTCTTT
CDR3aa: CASSLARGVEAFF

j_gene: TRBJ1-1
d_gene: -
len: 14
abundance: -
v_gene: TRBV5-1
CDR3nt: TGCGCCAGCAGCTTGGCCTTTGCCGGGACTGAAGCTTTCTTT
CDR3aa: CASSLAFAGTEAFF

j_gene: TRBJ2-5
d_gene: TRBD1
len: 19
abundance: few
v_gene: TRBV6-5
CDR3nt: TGTGCCAGCAGTTACAACCAGAGGACAGGGGGACTTTTGCAAGAGACCCAGTACTTC
CDR3aa: CASSYNQRTGGLLQETQYF